Listed below are T cell receptor beta chains from one sample, sequenced in a study of blood T cell repertoires in COVID-19. Assay: immunoSEQ multiplex PCR; the TCRdb copy retains only in-frame clones and omits some. The sample yields under 300,000 clones, around 90% seen once. Sequenced input: PBMCs or T cells enriched from blood (not recorded which). The receptors derive from a woman aged 18-29 years who had recovered from COVID-19. Each CDR3 is given with its conserved first and last residue. The D gene is left open where the match is weak. Size tells how often a clone was seen (once, few, many) or the class of an expanded clone, and some rows leave it out.

TRBJ2-6,NA,TRBD1,TRBV7-8,TGTGCCAGCAGCTCAGGGACAGGGGGGGTCTCTGGGGCCAACGTCCTGACTTTC,CASSSGTGGVSGANVLTF
TRBJ1-2,NA,TRBD1,TRBV29-1,TGCAGCGTTGAAGACAGGGGGCCGTCTGGCTACACCTTC,CSVEDRGPSGYTF
TRBJ1-4,once,NA,TRBV15,TGTGCCACCAGCAGAGATCTTGGGCTTAATGAAAAACTGTTTTTT,CATSRDLGLNEKLFF
TRBJ1-5,NA,TRBD1,TRBV28,TGTGCCAGCAGGAAAACCGTGACAGGGGTTGTGCAGCCCCAGCATTTT,CASRKTVTGVVQPQHF
TRBJ1-1,NA,NA,TRBV20-1,TGCAGTGCTAGTCCCGTGACAGCTTACACTGAAGCTTTCTTT,CSASPVTAYTEAFF
TRBJ2-2,NA,TRBD1,TRBV2,TGTGCCAGCAGTGAGTTACAGGGGACCGGGGAGCTGTTTTTT,CASSELQGTGELFF
TRBJ2-1,NA,NA,TRBV7-9,TGTGCCAGCAGCTCCTTAAATGAGCAGTTCTTC,CASSSLNEQFF
TRBJ2-1,NA,TRBD2,TRBV10-3,TGTGCCATCAGTGAGTGGCGGGAGTCCTACAATGAGCAGTTCTTC,CAISEWRESYNEQFF
TRBJ2-3,NA,NA,TRBV5-6,TGTGCCAGCAACTGGGACTCCTCCGGCACAGATACGCAGTATTTT,CASNWDSSGTDTQYF
TRBJ1-1,NA,TRBD1,TRBV11-2,TGTGCCAGCAGCCCCCGGACAGGGGGCACGGACACTGAAGCTTTCTTT,CASSPRTGGTDTEAFF
TRBJ1-5,NA,NA,TRBV9,TGTGCCAGCAGCGCGGGGGTCGTTAGGGGTCAGCCCCAGCATTTT,CASSAGVVRGQPQHF
TRBJ2-5,NA,TRBD2,TRBV3-1/TRBV3-2,TGTGCCAGCATCCTAGCGGAGCAGGGGACCCAGTACTTC,CASILAEQGTQYF
TRBJ1-2,NA,TRBD1,TRBV28,TGTGCCAGCAGTCTCCAGGGGGCCCAAAAAAGGGGCTACACCTTC,CASSLQGAQKRGYTF
TRBJ1-2,NA,NA,TRBV27,TGTGCCAGCAGTTTAGCCCCAGGGTTCGCCCATGGCTACACCTTC,CASSLAPGFAHGYTF
TRBJ2-7,NA,TRBD2,TRBV14,TGTGCCAGCAGCCAAGTCAGCGGGGGGCCCCAGTACTTC,CASSQVSGGPQYF
TRBJ1-1,once,NA,TRBV5-1,TGCGCCAGCAGCGTTACGGGGTTGAACACTGAAGCTTTCTTT,CASSVTGLNTEAFF
TRBJ2-7,NA,NA,TRBV11-3,TGTGCCAGCAGCTTAAGCCGCCTTATCGAAGACGAGCAGTACTTC,CASSLSRLIEDEQYF
TRBJ1-5,NA,NA,TRBV27,TGTGCCAGCAGCCGAGGGGGGGGAGGCAATCAGCCCCAGCATTTT,CASSRGGGGNQPQHF
TRBJ1-2,NA,NA,TRBV3-1/TRBV3-2,TGTGCCAGCAGCCAAGGGGCCACCAGGGTAGCAAACTATGGCTACACCTTC,CASSQGATRVANYGYTF
TRBJ2-3,NA,NA,TRBV5-4,TGTGCCAGCAGCCAGCCGGAAGTCGGAGGGCGAGACACAGATACGCAGTATTTT,CASSQPEVGGRDTDTQYF
TRBJ2-7,NA,NA,TRBV10-3,TGTGCCATCAGTGAGTCTTTAGACGAGCAGTACTTC,CAISESLDEQYF
TRBJ1-1,NA,NA,TRBV18,TGTGCCAGCTCACCGCAGGAGAACACTGAAGCTTTCTTT,CASSPQENTEAFF
TRBJ2-2,NA,NA,TRBV29-1,TGCAGCGTTGAAGACGGGACTTCCAGCAACACCGGGGAGCTGTTTTTT,CSVEDGTSSNTGELFF
TRBJ1-6,NA,TRBD1,TRBV6-5,TGTGCCAGCAGAGACAGGGCTAATTCACCCCTCCACTTT,CASRDRANSPLHF
TRBJ2-7,NA,TRBD2,TRBV3-1/TRBV3-2,TGTGCCAGCAGCCAGCCGGGACTAGCTATTCACGAGCAGTACTTC,CASSQPGLAIHEQYF
TRBJ1-1,NA,TRBD1,TRBV6-4,TGTGCCAGCAGTGAACGGACAGGAGGGACTGAAGCTTTCTTT,CASSERTGGTEAFF
TRBJ2-7,NA,NA,TRBV3-1/TRBV3-2,TGTGCCAGCAGCCGGTCAGGGGCCTACGAGCAGTACTTC,CASSRSGAYEQYF
TRBJ1-2,NA,TRBD1,TRBV2,TGTGCCAGCACTTGGGGTGGGACAGGGGGCTTTGGCTACACCTTC,CASTWGGTGGFGYTF
TRBJ1-2,NA,NA,TRBV6-5,TGTGCCAGCAGTTACGTCAGGGGAGACTATGGCTACACCTTC,CASSYVRGDYGYTF